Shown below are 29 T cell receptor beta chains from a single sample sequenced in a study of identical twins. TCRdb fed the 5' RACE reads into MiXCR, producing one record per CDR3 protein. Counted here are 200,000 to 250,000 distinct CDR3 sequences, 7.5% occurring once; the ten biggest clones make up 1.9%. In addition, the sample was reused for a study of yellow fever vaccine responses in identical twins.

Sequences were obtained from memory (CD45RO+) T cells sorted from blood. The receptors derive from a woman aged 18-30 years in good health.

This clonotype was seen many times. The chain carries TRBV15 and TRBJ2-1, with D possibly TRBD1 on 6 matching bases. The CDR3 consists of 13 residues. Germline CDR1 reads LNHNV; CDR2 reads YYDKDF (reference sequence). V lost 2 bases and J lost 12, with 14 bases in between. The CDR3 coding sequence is TGTGCCACCAGCAGACAACAGGGTGGGGGGCAGTTCTTC. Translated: CATSRQQGGGQFF.

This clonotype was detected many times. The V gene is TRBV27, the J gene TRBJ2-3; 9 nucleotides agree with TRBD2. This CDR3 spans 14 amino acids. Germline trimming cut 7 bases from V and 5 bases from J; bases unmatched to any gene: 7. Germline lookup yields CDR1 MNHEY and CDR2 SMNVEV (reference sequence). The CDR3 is CASKFGAGGDTQYF. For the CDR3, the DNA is TGTGCCAGCAAATTCGGAGCGGGAGGAGATACGCAGTATTTT.

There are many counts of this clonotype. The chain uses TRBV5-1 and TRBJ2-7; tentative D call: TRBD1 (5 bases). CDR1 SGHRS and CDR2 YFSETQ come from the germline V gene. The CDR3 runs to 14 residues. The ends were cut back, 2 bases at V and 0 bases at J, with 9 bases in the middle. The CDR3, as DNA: TGCGCCAGCAGCTTTGACAGCCTCTCCTACGAGCAGTACTTC. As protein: CASSFDSLSYEQYF.

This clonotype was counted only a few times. This CDR3 is CASTLPYNSPLHF. CDR3 coding DNA: TGTGCCAGCACCTTGCCCTATAATTCACCCCTCCACTTT. The gene calls are TRBV28 and TRBJ1-6; D gene uncertain. The CDR3 is 13 residues long. Germline-derived CDR1 and CDR2 are MDHEN and SYDVKM. Deletions cut 7 bases from V and 2 bases from J, with 6 bases between.

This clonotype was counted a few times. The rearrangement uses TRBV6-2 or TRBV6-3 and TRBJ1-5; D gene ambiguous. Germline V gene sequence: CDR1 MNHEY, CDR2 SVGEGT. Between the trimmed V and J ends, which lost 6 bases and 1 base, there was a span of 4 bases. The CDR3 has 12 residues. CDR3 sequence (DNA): TGTGCCAGCAGCCCCAGCAATCAGCCCCAGCATTTT. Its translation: CASSPSNQPQHF.

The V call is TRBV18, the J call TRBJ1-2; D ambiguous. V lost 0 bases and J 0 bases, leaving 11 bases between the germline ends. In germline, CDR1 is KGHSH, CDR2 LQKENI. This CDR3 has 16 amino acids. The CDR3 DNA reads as TGTGCCAGCTCACCACCTGCAATTGCCTCTAACTATGGCTACACCTTC. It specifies CASSPPAIASNYGYTF.

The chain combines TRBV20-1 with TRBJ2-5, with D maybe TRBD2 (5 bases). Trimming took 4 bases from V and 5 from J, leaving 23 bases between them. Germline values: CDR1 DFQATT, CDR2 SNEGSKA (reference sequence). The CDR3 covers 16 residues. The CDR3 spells CSANIYTGSRGETQYF. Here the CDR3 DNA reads TGCAGTGCTAACATATATACGGGTTCCCGAGGGGAGACCCAGTACTTC.

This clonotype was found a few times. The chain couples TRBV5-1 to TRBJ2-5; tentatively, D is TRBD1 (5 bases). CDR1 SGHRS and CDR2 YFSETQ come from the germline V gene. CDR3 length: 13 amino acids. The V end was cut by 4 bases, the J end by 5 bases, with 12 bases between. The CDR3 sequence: CASSQQARETQYF. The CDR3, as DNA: TGCGCCAGCAGCCAACAGGCTCGGGAGACCCAGTACTTC.

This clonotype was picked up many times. CDR3 DNA sequence: TGTGCCAGCAGCTTAAAGGGGGCTGGGGCCAACGTCCTGACTTTC. It specifies CASSLKGAGANVLTF. The chain has TRBV7-2 and TRBJ2-6; D is possibly TRBD1 (6 bases). From germline, CDR1 is SGHTA and CDR2 FQGNSA. The CDR3 totals 15 residues. The V end lost 2 bases, the J end lost 2 bases, and 7 bases lay between the germline ends.

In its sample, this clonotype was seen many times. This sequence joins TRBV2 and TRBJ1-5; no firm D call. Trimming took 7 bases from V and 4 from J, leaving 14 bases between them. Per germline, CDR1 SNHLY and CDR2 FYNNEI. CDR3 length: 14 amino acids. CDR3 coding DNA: TGTGCCAGCAAACCAGAGTTTAATAATCAGCCCCAGCATTTT. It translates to CASKPEFNNQPQHF.

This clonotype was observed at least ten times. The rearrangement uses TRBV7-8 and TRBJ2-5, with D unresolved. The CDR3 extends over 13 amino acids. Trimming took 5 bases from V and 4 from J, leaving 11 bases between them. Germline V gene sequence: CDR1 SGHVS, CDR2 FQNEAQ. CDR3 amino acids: CASSDFRGETQYF. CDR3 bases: TGTGCCAGCAGCGACTTTCGTGGAGAGACCCAGTACTTC.

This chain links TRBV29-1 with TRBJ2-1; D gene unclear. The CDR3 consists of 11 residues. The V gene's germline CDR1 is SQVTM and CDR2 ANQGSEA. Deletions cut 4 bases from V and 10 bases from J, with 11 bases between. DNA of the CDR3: TGCAGCGTTGGGACCGCCCGGGAGCAGTTCTTC. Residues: CSVGTAREQFF.

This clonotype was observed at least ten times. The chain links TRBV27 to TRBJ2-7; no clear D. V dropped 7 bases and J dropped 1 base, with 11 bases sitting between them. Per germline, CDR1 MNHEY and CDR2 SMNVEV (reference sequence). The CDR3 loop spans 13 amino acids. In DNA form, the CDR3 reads TGTGCCAGCAATTCACAAAGTTCCTACGAGCAGTACTTC. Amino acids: CASNSQSSYEQYF.

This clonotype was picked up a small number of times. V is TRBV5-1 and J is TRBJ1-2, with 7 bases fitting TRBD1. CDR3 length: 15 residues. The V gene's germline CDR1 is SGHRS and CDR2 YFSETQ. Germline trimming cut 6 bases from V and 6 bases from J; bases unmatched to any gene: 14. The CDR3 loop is CASNPLETGRDGYTF. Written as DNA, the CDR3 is TGCGCCAGCAACCCTCTAGAGACAGGGAGGGATGGCTACACCTTC.

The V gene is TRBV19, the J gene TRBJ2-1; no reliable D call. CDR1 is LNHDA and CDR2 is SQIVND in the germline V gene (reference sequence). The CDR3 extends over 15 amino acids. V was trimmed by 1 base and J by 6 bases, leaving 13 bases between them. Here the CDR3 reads CASSIANQKSNEQFF. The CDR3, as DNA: TGTGCCAGTAGTATAGCTAATCAGAAATCCAATGAGCAGTTCTTC.

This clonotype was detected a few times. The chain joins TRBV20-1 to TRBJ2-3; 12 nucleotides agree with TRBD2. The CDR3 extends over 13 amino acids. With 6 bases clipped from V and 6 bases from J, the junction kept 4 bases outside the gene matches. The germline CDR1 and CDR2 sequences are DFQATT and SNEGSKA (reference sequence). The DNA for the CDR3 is TGCAGTGCCCTAGCGGGAGGGGGGGATACGCAGTATTTT. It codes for CSALAGGGDTQYF.

The CDR3 region is CASSEAFSNQPQHF. CDR3 bases: TGTGCCAGCAGTGAAGCATTTTCCAATCAGCCCCAGCATTTT. The rearrangement joins TRBV2 to TRBJ1-5, with D hard to call. There are 14 residues in the CDR3. Trimming pared 0 bases from V and 3 bases from J, leaving 6 bases between. Per germline, CDR1 SNHLY and CDR2 FYNNEI.

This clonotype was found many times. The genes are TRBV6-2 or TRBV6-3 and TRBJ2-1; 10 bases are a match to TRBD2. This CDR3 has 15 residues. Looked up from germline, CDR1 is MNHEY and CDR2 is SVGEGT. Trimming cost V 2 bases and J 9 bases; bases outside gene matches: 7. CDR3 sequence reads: CASSYTSSGRREQFF. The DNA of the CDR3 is TGTGCCAGCAGTTACACCTCTAGCGGGAGACGTGAGCAGTTCTTC.

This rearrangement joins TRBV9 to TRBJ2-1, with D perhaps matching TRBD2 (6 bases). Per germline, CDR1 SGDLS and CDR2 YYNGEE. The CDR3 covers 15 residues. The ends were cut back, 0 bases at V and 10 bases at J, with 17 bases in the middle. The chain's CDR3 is CASSVVAGRNGEQFF. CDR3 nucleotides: TGTGCCAGCAGCGTAGTAGCAGGGAGGAATGGCGAGCAGTTCTTC.

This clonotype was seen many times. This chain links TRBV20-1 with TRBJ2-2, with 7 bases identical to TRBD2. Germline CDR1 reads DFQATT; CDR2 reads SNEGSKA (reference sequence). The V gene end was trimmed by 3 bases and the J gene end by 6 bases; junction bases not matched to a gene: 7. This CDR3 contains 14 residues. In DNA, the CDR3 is TGCAGTGCTAGCGGGGGGAGGATCGCCGGGGAGCTGTTTTTT. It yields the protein CSASGGRIAGELFF.

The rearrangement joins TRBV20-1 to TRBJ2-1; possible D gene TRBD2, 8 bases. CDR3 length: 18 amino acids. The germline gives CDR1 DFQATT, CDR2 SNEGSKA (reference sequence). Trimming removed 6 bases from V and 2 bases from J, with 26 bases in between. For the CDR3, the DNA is TGCAGTGCCCGGACGGTAGGGGGCGGGAGGATCACCTACAATGAGCAGTTCTTC. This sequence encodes CSARTVGGGRITYNEQFF.

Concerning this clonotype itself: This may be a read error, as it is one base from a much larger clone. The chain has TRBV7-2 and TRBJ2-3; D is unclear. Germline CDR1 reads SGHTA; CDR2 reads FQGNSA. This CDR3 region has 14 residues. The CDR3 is CACSFALGMDTQYF. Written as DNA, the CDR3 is TGTGCCTGCAGCTTCGCCTTGGGGATGGATACGCAGTATTTT.

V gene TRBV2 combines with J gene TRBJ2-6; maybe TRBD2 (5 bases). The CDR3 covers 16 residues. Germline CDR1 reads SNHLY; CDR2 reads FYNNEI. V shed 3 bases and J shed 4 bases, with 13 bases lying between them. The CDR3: CASSEDRGSGANVLTF. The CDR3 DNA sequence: TGTGCCAGCAGTGAGGATCGGGGTTCAGGGGCCAACGTCCTGACTTTC.

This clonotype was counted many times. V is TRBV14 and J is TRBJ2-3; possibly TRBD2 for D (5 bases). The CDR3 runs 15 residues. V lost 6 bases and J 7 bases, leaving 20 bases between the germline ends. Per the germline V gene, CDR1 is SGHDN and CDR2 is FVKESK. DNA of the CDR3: TGTGCCAGCAGATTTGGTTCTAGCCAATTGAATACGCAGTATTTT. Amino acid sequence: CASRFGSSQLNTQYF.

The DNA of the CDR3 is TGCAGTGCTACGCTCCGCAACCAAGAGACCCAGTACTTC. This encodes CSATLRNQETQYF. The genes are TRBV20-1 and TRBJ2-5; D remains unclear. Trimming left V 4 bases short and J 0 bases short, with 9 bases between. Germline lookup yields CDR1 DFQATT and CDR2 SNEGSKA (reference sequence). The CDR3 covers 13 residues.

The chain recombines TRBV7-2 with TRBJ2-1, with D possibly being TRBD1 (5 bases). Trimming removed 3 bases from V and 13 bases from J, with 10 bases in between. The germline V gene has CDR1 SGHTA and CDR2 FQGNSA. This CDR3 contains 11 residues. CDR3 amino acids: CASSFTGAQFF. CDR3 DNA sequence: TGTGCCAGCAGCTTCACAGGAGCTCAGTTCTTC.

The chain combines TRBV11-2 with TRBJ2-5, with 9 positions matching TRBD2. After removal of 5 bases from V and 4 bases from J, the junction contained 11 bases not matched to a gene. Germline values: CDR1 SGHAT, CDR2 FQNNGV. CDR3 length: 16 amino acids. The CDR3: CASSVKSGRLGETQYF. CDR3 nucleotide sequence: TGTGCCAGCAGCGTAAAAAGCGGGAGGCTAGGAGAGACCCAGTACTTC.

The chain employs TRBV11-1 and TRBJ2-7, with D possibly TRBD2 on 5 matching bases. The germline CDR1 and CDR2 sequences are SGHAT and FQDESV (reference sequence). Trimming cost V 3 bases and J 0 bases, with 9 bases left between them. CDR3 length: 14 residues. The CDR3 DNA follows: TGTGCCAGCAGCTTGCAGACTATCTCCTACGAGCAGTACTTC. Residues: CASSLQTISYEQYF.

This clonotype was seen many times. CDR3 sequence (DNA): TGTGCCAGCAGCTTATCCCTAGCGGGAGCCACCGGGGAGCTGTTTTTT. Amino acid sequence: CASSLSLAGATGELFF. The genes are TRBV7-2 and TRBJ2-2; 10 positions agree with TRBD2. After removal of 2 bases from V and 4 bases from J, the junction contained 4 bases not matched to a gene. The germline gives CDR1 SGHTA, CDR2 FQGNSA. This CDR3 has 16 amino acids.